This T cell receptor beta chain was recovered during a study of cytomegalovirus exposure and HLA in healthy donors. Study results and limitations: Later genetic work tied a missense DCLRE1C variant to beta-chain V and J trimming. Later on, analysis showed that most CMV-associated TCR beta chains appeared to be HLA-restricted. Relative to equally common others, HLA-associated TCR beta chains showed greater clonal expansion in a later analysis.

Though probably carrying unrecorded immune exposures, donors were nominally healthy at sampling. This clone was recorded once. Antigen specificity is unknown. The PCR employed 60 Vbeta primers together with 13 Jbeta primers. Here immunoSEQ multiplex PCR was the method, and the copy in TCRdb shows in-frame clones only, minus some. This sample carries roughly 140,000 clones, approximately 86% of them seen once, and the ten largest clones take 5% to 7.5%. Trimming removed 0 bases at V and 0 bases at J, with 6 bases between. CDR1 and CDR2 from the germline V gene are LNHDA and SQIVND (reference sequence). The length of the CDR3 is 15 residues.

The TCR comes from a woman aged 45-65 years in good health and CMV-seropositive. The sequencing input was PBMCs. The chain is built from TRBV19 and TRBJ1-5; D ambiguous. The CDR3 bases are TGTGCCAGTAGTATAGATAATTATAGCAATCAGCCCCAGCATTTT. Translating gives CASSIDNYSNQPQHF.